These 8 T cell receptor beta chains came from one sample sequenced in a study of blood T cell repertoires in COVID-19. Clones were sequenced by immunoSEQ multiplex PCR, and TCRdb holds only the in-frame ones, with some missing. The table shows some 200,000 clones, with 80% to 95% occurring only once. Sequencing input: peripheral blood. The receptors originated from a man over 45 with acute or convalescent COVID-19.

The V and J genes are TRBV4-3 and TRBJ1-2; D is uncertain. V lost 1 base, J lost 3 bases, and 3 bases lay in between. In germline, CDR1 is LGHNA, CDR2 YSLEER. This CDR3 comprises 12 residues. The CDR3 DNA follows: TGCGCCAGCAGCCAAGCGGACTATGGCTACACCTTC. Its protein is CASSQADYGYTF.

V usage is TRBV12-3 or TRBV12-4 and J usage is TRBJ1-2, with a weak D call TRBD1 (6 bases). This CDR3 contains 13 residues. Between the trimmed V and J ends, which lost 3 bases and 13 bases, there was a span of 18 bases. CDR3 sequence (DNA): TGTGCCAGCAGTTTGTACAGGGTCTACCCCTGCACCTTC. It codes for CASSLYRVYPCTF.

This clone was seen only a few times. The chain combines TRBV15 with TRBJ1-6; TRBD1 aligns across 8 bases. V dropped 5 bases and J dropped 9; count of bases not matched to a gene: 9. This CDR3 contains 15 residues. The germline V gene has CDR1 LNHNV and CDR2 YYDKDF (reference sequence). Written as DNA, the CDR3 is TGTGCCACCAGCGACTGGACAGGGTCAAGTTCACCCCTCCACTTT. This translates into CATSDWTGSSSPLHF.

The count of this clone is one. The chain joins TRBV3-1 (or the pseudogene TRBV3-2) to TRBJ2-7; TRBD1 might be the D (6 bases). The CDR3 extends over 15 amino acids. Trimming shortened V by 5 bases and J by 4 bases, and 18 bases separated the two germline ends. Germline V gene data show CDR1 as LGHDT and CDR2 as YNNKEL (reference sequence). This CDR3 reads CASSAGRGTPYEQYF. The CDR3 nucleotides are TGTGCCAGCAGCGCCGGTAGGGGGACACCATACGAGCAGTACTTC.

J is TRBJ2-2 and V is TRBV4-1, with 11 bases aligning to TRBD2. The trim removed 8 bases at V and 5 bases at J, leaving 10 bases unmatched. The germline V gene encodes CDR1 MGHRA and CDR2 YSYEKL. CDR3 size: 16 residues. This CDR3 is CASRIIAGGNTGELFF. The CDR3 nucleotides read TGCGCCAGCCGCATTATAGCGGGGGGGAATACCGGGGAGCTGTTTTTT.

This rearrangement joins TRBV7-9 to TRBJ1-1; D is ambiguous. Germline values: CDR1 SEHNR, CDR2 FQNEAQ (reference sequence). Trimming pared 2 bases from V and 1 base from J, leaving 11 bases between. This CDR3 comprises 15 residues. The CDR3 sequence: CASSLFAWANTEAFF. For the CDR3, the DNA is TGTGCCAGCAGCTTATTTGCGTGGGCGAACACTGAAGCTTTCTTT.

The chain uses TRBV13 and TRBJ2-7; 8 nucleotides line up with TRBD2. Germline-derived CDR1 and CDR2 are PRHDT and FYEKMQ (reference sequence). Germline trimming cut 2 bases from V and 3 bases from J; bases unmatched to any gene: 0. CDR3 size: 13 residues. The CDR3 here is CASSLLAGYEQYF. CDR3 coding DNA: TGTGCCAGCAGCTTACTAGCGGGCTACGAGCAGTACTTC.

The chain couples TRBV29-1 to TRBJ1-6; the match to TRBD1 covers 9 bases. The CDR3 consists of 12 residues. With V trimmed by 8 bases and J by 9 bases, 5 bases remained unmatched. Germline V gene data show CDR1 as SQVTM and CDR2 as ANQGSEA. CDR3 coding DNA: TGCAGCCGGGACAGGGCTTGTTCACCCCTCCACTTT. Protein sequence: CSRDRACSPLHF.